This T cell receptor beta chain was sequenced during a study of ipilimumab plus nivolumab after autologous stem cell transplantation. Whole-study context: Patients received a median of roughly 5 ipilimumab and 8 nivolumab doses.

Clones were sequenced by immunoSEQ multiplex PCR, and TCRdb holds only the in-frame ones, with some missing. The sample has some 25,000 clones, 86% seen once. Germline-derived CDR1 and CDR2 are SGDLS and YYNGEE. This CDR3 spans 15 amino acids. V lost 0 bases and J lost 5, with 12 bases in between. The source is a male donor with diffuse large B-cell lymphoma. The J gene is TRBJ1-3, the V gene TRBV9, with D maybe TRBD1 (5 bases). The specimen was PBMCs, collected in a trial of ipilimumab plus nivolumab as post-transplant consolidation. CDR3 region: CASSVGGLRRNTIYF. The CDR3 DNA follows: TGTGCCAGCAGCGTAGGGGGACTCAGGAGAAACACCATATATTTT.